These T cell receptor beta chains were read from a single sample in a study of blood T cell repertoires in COVID-19. Clones were read by immunoSEQ multiplex PCR, and TCRdb kept only the in-frame ones, dropping some. The sample yields hundreds of thousands of clones, roughly 85% seen once. The sequenced material came from peripheral blood. The receptors were gathered from a man in his fifties with active or convalescent COVID-19. CDR3s include the opening cysteine and the closing phenylalanine or tryptophan. The D gene is left open where the match is weak. Size is stated for part of the rows, as once, few or many counts, or as a class when the clone is expanded.

>-|TRBD2|TRBJ2-1|TRBV29-1
TGCAGCGTTGGAGGGACTAGCAGTGACAATGAGCAGTTCTTC
CSVGGTSSDNEQFF
>once|-|TRBJ1-3|TRBV10-1
TGCGCCAGCTCATTTTACTTAAACACCATATATTTT
CASSFYLNTIYF
>-|-|TRBJ1-2|TRBV19
TGTGCCAGTAGAGTCGGAGGACGGGTCAACTATGGCTACACCTTC
CASRVGGRVNYGYTF
>-|TRBD2|TRBJ2-5|TRBV7-2
TGTGCCAGCAGCAGAGGGAGCGGGACGCAAGAGACCCAGTACTTC
CASSRGSGTQETQYF
>-|-|TRBJ1-5|TRBV6-5
TGTGCCAGCGCCTACAGGAATAGCAATCAGCCCCAGCATTTT
CASAYRNSNQPQHF
>-|TRBD1|TRBJ1-2|TRBV5-5
TGTGCCAGCAGCCCCGGACAGGGAAATCATGGTGGCTACACCTTC
CASSPGQGNHGGYTF
>-|-|TRBJ2-6|TRBV14
TGTGCCAGCAGCCATCGGGACACATACTCTGGGGCCAACGTCCTGACTTTC
CASSHRDTYSGANVLTF
>once|TRBD2|TRBJ2-7|TRBV28
TGTGCCAGCAGTTTGGGGGGAGGGGCCAGAAAAGGAGAGCAGTACTTC
CASSLGGGARKGEQYF
>once|TRBD2|TRBJ2-5|TRBV27
TGTGCCAGCAGTTTAGTAGCGGGAGCCGCGGAGACCCAGTACTTC
CASSLVAGAAETQYF
>-|-|TRBJ1-4|TRBV19
TGTGCCAGTAGTTCCCTAGACGGAACTAATGAAAAACTGTTTTTT
CASSSLDGTNEKLFF
>once|-|TRBJ1-3|TRBV25-1
TGTGCCAGCAGTTTCAGCAGGGCGTCTGGAAACACCATATATTTT
CASSFSRASGNTIYF
>-|-|TRBJ2-7|TRBV12-3/TRBV12-4
TGTGCCAGCAGTTTACGCTCCTACGAGCAGTACTTC
CASSLRSYEQYF
>-|-|TRBJ1-6|TRBV13
TGTGCCAGCAGCTTAGTGGCAGGCGCTAATTCACCCCTCCACTTT
CASSLVAGANSPLHF
>-|-|TRBJ1-1|TRBV19
TGTGCCAGTACCTTGGACAGAACCAACACTGAAGCTTTCTTT
CASTLDRTNTEAFF
>-|TRBD2|TRBJ2-1|TRBV9
TGTGCCAGCAGCGTAGAAACTAGCGGGAGAAATGAGCAGTTCTTC
CASSVETSGRNEQFF
>-|-|TRBJ1-6|TRBV3-1/TRBV3-2
TGTGCCAGCAGCCCGACAGGATCCTATAATTCACCCCTCCACTTT
CASSPTGSYNSPLHF
>-|TRBD1|TRBJ1-1|TRBV30
TGTGCCTGGAGTGTCTTAGGGGGCGCGGGGACTGAAGCTTTCTTT
CAWSVLGGAGTEAFF
>-|TRBD1|TRBJ1-1|TRBV15
TGTGCCACCAGCAGAGGGGAAGACAGGGGGCGAACTGAAGCTTTCTTT
CATSRGEDRGRTEAFF
>-|TRBD1|TRBJ1-1|TRBV19
TGTGCCAGTAGCGTAACAGGGGGCGGCACTGAAGCTTTCTTT
CASSVTGGGTEAFF
>-|-|TRBJ2-7|TRBV15
TGTGCCACCAGCAGAGGCGCAGGGTCCTACGAGCAGTACTTC
CATSRGAGSYEQYF
>-|-|TRBJ2-1|TRBV5-1
TGCGCCAGCAGCTTGGCCCGAGCGGTAGACTCCAACAATGAGCAGTTCTTC
CASSLARAVDSNNEQFF
>-|-|TRBJ2-6|TRBV30
TGTGCCTGGAGTGTATTAAGAACGTTATTTAGCTCTGGGGCCAACGTCCTGACTTTC
CAWSVLRTLFSSGANVLTF
>-|-|TRBJ2-7|TRBV7-8
TGTGCCAGCAGCTTATTACCCGTTGGCAGCTCCTACGAGCAGTACTTC
CASSLLPVGSSYEQYF
>-|-|TRBJ2-5|TRBV5-1
TGCGCCAGCAGGATGGGAGAGGGCCGCGGGGAGACCCAGTACTTC
CASRMGEGRGETQYF
>few|TRBD1|TRBJ1-2|TRBV19
TGTGCCAGTAGAGCGACCGGACAGGGGGCGCGGAGGGGAAATGGCTACACCTTC
CASRATGQGARRGNGYTF
>-|TRBD2|TRBJ2-7|TRBV5-1
TGCGCCAGCAGTCCATCGGGGGGGACGGGATCCTCCGAGCAGTACTTC
CASSPSGGTGSSEQYF
>-|-|TRBJ1-3|TRBV5-1
TGCGCCAGCAGCTTGGGCGGTGGAGGGGCGTCTGGAAACACCATATATTTT
CASSLGGGGASGNTIYF
>-|TRBD2|TRBJ2-3|TRBV5-4
TGTGCCAGCAGCCCGGGAGGCAGTACGGGAGATACGCAGTATTTT
CASSPGGSTGDTQYF
>-|-|TRBJ2-1|TRBV3-1/TRBV3-2
TGTGCCAGCAGCCAAGCGCAGCGGGCTCGGGAGCAGTTCTTC
CASSQAQRAREQFF
>once|-|TRBJ1-5|TRBV10-1
TGCGCCAGCAGTGAGTCTAAGGGAGATCAGCCCCAGCATTTT
CASSESKGDQPQHF
>-|-|TRBJ1-4|TRBV29-1
TGCAGCGCCAGGGGCGTGGGTACTAATGAAAAACTGTTTTTT
CSARGVGTNEKLFF
>-|-|TRBJ1-4|TRBV7-6
TGTGCCAGCAGCTTCAGCGGGGGGTTTAAGGAAAAACTGTTTTTT
CASSFSGGFKEKLFF
>once|-|TRBJ2-1|TRBV7-2
TGTGCCAGCAGCTTAAAAGGGGGTGTCAATGAGCAGTTCTTC
CASSLKGGVNEQFF
>once|TRBD2|TRBJ2-1|TRBV4-3
TGCGCCAGCAGTGGGCTAGCGGGAGCAAGGGAGCAGTTCTTC
CASSGLAGAREQFF
>-|-|TRBJ2-7|TRBV5-5
TGTGCCAGCAGCCCTGAATCCCCCGGGAGACGGCACGAGCAGTACTTC
CASSPESPGRRHEQYF